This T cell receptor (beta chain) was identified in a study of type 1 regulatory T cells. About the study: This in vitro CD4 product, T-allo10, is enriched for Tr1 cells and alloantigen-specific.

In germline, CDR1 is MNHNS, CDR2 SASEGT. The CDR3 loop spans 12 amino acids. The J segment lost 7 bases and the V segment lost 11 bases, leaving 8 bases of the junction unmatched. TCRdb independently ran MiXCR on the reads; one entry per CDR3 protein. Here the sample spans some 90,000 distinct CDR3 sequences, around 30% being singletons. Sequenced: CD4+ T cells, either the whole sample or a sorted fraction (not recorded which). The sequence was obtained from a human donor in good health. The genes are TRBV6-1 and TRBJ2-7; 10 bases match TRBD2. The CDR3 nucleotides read TGTGCCGGGCTAGCGGGAGTAGGTGAGCAGTACTTC. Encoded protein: CAGLAGVGEQYF.